This entry lists 24 T cell receptor beta chains sequenced from one sample in a study of esophageal squamous cell carcinoma under preoperative chemotherapy. Stated time point: after preoperative PTX-NDP chemotherapy. Via MiXCR, TCRdb re-called the PCR reads, giving one row per CDR3 protein. The sample has some 18,000 distinct CDR3 sequences, more than 45% seen once. The sample here was taken from a patient given preoperative chemotherapy. All receptors derive from a human donor with esophageal squamous cell carcinoma. The donor label of this sample is uncertain.

Comment on this clonotype: The CDR3 does not close with the conserved phenylalanine or tryptophan, likely indicating a read error. The limits of the CDR3 on the DNA are not certain, so only TCRdb's listed CDR3 is given. V is TRBV6-5 and J is TRBJ2-6; TRBD1 was called by the table and not checked on the DNA. The CDR3 is made up of 21 amino acids, end residues included. The germline CDR1 and CDR2 sequences are MNHEY and SVGAGI. CDR3 in amino acids: CASSYSRGGAGAKLGAGRGRG.

Many counts were recorded for this clonotype. The chain is built from TRBV27 and TRBJ2-3; D is possibly TRBD1 (5 bases). The CDR3 has 18 amino acids. Trimming cost V 2 bases and J 1 base, with 19 bases left between them. Germline V gene sequence: CDR1 MNHEY, CDR2 SMNVEV (reference sequence). CDR3 residues: CASSLPTFTGSGTDTQYF. In DNA form, the CDR3 reads TGTGCCAGCAGTTTACCCACGTTCACAGGATCCGGCACAGATACGCAGTATTTT.

The table lists this clonotype with a few counts. The chain joins TRBV7-2 to TRBJ2-2, with TRBD1 identical over 12 bases. CDR1 and CDR2 from the germline V gene are SGHTA and FQGNSA. This CDR3 region has 20 residues. J gave up 4 bases and V 0 bases, and 12 bases lay outside the gene matches. CDR3 loop: CASSLAGGGRDRGRTGELFF. DNA for the CDR3: TGTGCCAGCAGCTTAGCGGGCGGGGGGCGGGACAGGGGGCGCACCGGGGAGCTGTTTTTT.

This clonotype was observed many times. This chain connects TRBV5-4 to TRBJ2-3, with D unresolved. Trimming shortened V by 4 bases and J by 6 bases, and 12 bases separated the two germline ends. Germline V gene sequence: CDR1 SGHNT, CDR2 YYREEE (reference sequence). This CDR3 region has 13 residues. The CDR3 DNA reads TGTGCCAGCAGCCCAAGCCCCGCGGATACGCAGTATTTT. Translated, it gives CASSPSPADTQYF.

This chain links TRBV11-2 with TRBJ2-5, with 12 positions matching TRBD2. The trim removed 4 bases at V and 4 bases at J, leaving 7 bases unmatched. The CDR3 is made up of 16 amino acids. The germline V gene has CDR1 SGHAT and CDR2 FQNNGV. As DNA, the CDR3 is TGTGCCAGCAGCTCCCTGACTAGCGGGAGACCAGAGACCCAGTACTTC. Translation: CASSSLTSGRPETQYF.

This chain connects TRBV11-3 to TRBJ2-7, with D uncertain. This CDR3 contains 16 residues. The V gene's germline CDR1 is SGHNT and CDR2 YENEEA. The ends were cut back, 7 bases at V and 3 bases at J, with 22 bases in the middle. CDR3 residues: CASTHSPSGRGYEQYF. In DNA, the CDR3 is TGTGCCAGCACCCACTCACCCTCGGGCCGAGGCTACGAGCAGTACTTC.

Regarding this clonotype: Given the absence of the conserved phenylalanine or tryptophan at the CDR3 end, a read error is likely. The chain uses TRBV7-8 and TRBJ2-5; D unclear. The end of the DNA aligns better with TRBJ2-1, so the J call may be wrong. The CDR3 sequence is 14 residues long. Germline V lookup: CDR1 SGHVS, CDR2 FQNEAQ. Here the CDR3 reads CASSSATTKETQFS. Here the CDR3 DNA reads TGTGCCAGCAGCTCGGCTACGACGAAAGAGACCCAGTTCTCG.

This clonotype occurred once. The chain has TRBV5-1 and TRBJ2-1, with D tentatively TRBD2 (5 bases). Looked up from germline, CDR1 is SGHRS and CDR2 is YFSETQ. Trimming cost V 7 bases and J 8 bases, with 10 bases left between them. The CDR3 length is 11 residues. Written as DNA, the CDR3 is TGCGCCAGCCGGACTTTTGATGAGCAGTTCTTC. The encoded protein is CASRTFDEQFF. The whole variable domain, filled in from reference TRBV5-1 and TRBJ2-1, reads KAGVTQTPRYLIKTRGQQVTLSCSPISGHRSVSWYQQTPGQGLQFLFEYFSETQRNKGNFPGRFSGRQFSNSRSEMNVSTLELGDSALYLCASRTFDEQFFGPGTRLTVL.

This chain uses TRBV7-6 with TRBJ2-7; 8 positions match TRBD1. In germline, CDR1 is SGHVS, CDR2 FNYEAQ. This CDR3 comprises 15 residues. V lost 6 bases, J lost 0 bases, and 7 bases stayed unmatched. CDR3 in amino acids: CASSQQGVLSYEQYF. Written as DNA, the CDR3 is TGTGCCAGCAGTCAACAGGGGGTCCTCTCCTACGAGCAGTACTTC. The whole variable domain, filled in from reference TRBV7-6 and TRBJ2-7, reads GAGVSQSPRYKVTKRGQDVALRCDPISGHVSLYWYRQALGQGPEFLTYFNYEAQQDKSGLPNDRFSAERPEGSISTLTIQRTEQRDSAMYRCASSQQGVLSYEQYFGPGTRLTVT.

This clonotype was counted many times. This sequence joins TRBV27 and TRBJ2-5, with 8 bases lining up with TRBD2. The junction had 12 bases not matched to a gene; V was cut back by 0 bases and J by 6 bases. The CDR3 is made up of 17 amino acids. The V gene's germline CDR1 is MNHEY and CDR2 SMNVEV (reference sequence). In nucleotides, the CDR3 is TGTGCCAGCAGTTTATCAACCCCGGGGGGGAGGATCAAGACCCAGTACTTC. Its protein product is CASSLSTPGGRIKTQYF.

This chain uses TRBV7-6 with TRBJ2-5; 8 bases line up with TRBD2. CDR1 SGHVS and CDR2 FNYEAQ come from the germline V gene. CDR3 size: 14 residues. CDR3 protein: CAGSGGGDTDTQYF. The CDR3 nucleotides read TGTGCGGGGAGCGGGGGAGGTGACACAGATACCCAGTACTTC.

This chain joins TRBV11-2 and TRBJ2-3, with 7 nucleotides matching TRBD1. The CDR3 has 16 residues. V lost 5 bases to trimming and J lost 2 bases; unmatched junction nucleotides: 10. The germline V gene encodes CDR1 SGHAT and CDR2 FQNNGV. CDR3 nucleotides: TGTGCCAGCAGCAAAGAAGGGGGCTCGCTCACAGATACGCAGTATTTT. It is translated as CASSKEGGSLTDTQYF.

The genes are TRBV10-1 and TRBJ2-3; 12 nucleotides agree with TRBD2. Germline CDR1 WNHNN, CDR2 SYGVQD (reference sequence). CDR3 length: 15 amino acids. J gave up 6 bases and V 6 bases, and 7 bases lay outside the gene matches. The CDR3 reads CASRPGLAGTDTQYF. Written as DNA, the CDR3 is TGCGCCAGCAGACCCGGACTAGCGGGGACTGATACGCAGTATTTT.

This clonotype appeared many times. The chain uses TRBV4-1 and TRBJ2-7; no definite D call. The CDR3 has 15 residues. V lost 1 base and J lost 1, with 11 bases in between. Germline lookup yields CDR1 MGHRA and CDR2 YSYEKL. The DNA for the CDR3 is TGCGCCAGCAGCCAAGGGACGGCCGAATCCTACGAGCAGTACTTC. It translates to CASSQGTAESYEQYF.

A remark on this clonotype: The junction differs from germline at one of its ends, possibly a read error. The V call is TRBV7-2, the J call TRBJ2-5; D gene ambiguous. CDR1 SGHTA and CDR2 FQGNSA come from the germline V gene. The CDR3 sequence is 11 residues long. DNA of the CDR3: TGTGCCAGCAGCCCGCCAACGACCCGACACTTC. It codes for CASSPPTTRHF.

Relative to its sample, this clonotype is medium-sized (0.01 to 0.1%). The chain is built from TRBV7-9 and TRBJ2-2, with D hard to call. Trimming cost V 4 bases and J 6 bases, with 9 bases left between them. Germline V gene lookup returns CDR1 SEHNR and CDR2 FQNEAQ (reference sequence). The CDR3 is made up of 13 amino acids. The DNA of the CDR3 is TGTGCCAGCAGCTCAACTTTGGCCGGGGAGCTGTTTTTT. It is translated as CASSSTLAGELFF.

This clonotype rates as large. As DNA, the CDR3 is TGTGCCAGCAGCCCCCGGCTAGGCAGGGGAGAGACCCAGTACTTC. As protein: CASSPRLGRGETQYF. V and J are TRBV7-2 and TRBJ2-5, with D maybe TRBD1 (6 bases). V was pared by 5 bases and J by 4 bases, with 17 bases between. CDR1 is SGHTA and CDR2 is FQGNSA in the germline V gene. CDR3 length: 15 amino acids.

This clonotype has a count of ten or more. The rearrangement joins TRBV6-5 to TRBJ1-1; D gene ambiguous. Germline CDR1 and CDR2: MNHEY and SVGAGI. The CDR3 extends over 16 amino acids. With 3 bases removed from V and 4 bases from J, the gap between germline ends came to 18 bases. This CDR3 is CASSYRSSGGSTEAFF. The DNA for the CDR3 is TGTGCCAGCAGTTATAGGTCTTCCGGCGGGAGCACTGAAGCTTTCTTT.

The chain carries TRBV7-3 and TRBJ2-6, with 8 bases matching TRBD2. Per germline, CDR1 SGHTA and CDR2 FQGTGA. The CDR3 extends over 14 amino acids. The CDR3 reads CVRSLRAGGSLLTF. CDR3 DNA sequence: TGTGTCCGCAGCCTCCGCGCGGGGGGCTCCCTCCTGACTTTC.

V usage is TRBV7-2 and J usage is TRBJ2-7; 8 nucleotides align to TRBD2. The CDR3 contains 16 residues. V lost 5 bases, J lost 2 bases, and 11 bases stayed unmatched. In germline, CDR1 is SGHTA, CDR2 FQGNSA. The DNA for the CDR3 is TGTGCCAGCAGCCCTCAGCTGGCGGGGGGTGCCTACGAGCAGTACTTC. Protein product: CASSPQLAGGAYEQYF.

The J gene is TRBJ2-1, the V gene TRBV7-2; 10 nucleotides match TRBD2. The V gene's germline CDR1 is SGHTA and CDR2 FQGNSA. This CDR3 is built from 16 residues. Germline trimming cut 1 base from V and 4 bases from J; bases unmatched to any gene: 4. The CDR3 DNA sequence: TGTGCCAGCAGCTTAGTAGGGACTAGCGAATACAATGAGCAGTTCTTC. Residues: CASSLVGTSEYNEQFF.

The V call is TRBV11-2, the J call TRBJ2-3; no reliable D call. The CDR3 is made up of 15 amino acids. The germline CDR1 and CDR2 sequences are SGHAT and FQNNGV. The V end lost 2 bases, the J end lost 2 bases, and 11 bases lay between the germline ends. This chain's CDR3 is CASSLYANPTDTQYF. In DNA, the CDR3 is TGTGCCAGCAGCTTATACGCGAACCCCACAGATACGCAGTATTTT. Complete variable domain (other parts from reference TRBV11-2 and TRBJ2-3): EAGVAQSPRYKIIEKRQSVAFWCNPISGHATLYWYQQILGQGPKLLIQFQNNGVVDDSQLPKDRFSAERLKGVDSTLKIQPAKLEDSAVYLCASSLYANPTDTQYFGPGTRLTVL.

This clonotype was picked up a small number of times. The junction departs from germline at one end; a sequencing error may be responsible. The chain recombines TRBV6-1 with TRBJ2-5; 7 bases fit TRBD1. Germline V gene lookup returns CDR1 MNHNS and CDR2 SASEGT. The CDR3 covers 15 residues. CDR3 amino acids: CASSELNGQEDTQYF. In DNA, the CDR3 is TGTGCCAGCAGTGAATTGAATGGACAGGAAGATACCCAGTACTTC.

By sample share, this clonotype is medium-sized. The CDR3 DNA is TGTGCCAGCAGCTTAGCGGGACTTAAGGGTGAGCAGTTCTTC. It encodes CASSLAGLKGEQFF. This chain uses TRBV7-9 with TRBJ2-1; tentative D call: TRBD2 (6 bases). CDR3 size: 14 residues. Germline V CDR1 and CDR2: SEHNR, FQNEAQ (reference sequence). V lost 0 bases, J lost 9 bases, and 12 bases lay in between.